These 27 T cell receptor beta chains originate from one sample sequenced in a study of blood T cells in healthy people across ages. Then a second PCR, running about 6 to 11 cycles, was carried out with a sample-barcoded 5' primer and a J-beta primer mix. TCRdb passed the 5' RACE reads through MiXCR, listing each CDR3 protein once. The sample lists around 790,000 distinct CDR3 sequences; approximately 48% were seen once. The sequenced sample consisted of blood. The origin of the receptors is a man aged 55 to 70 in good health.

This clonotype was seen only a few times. This CDR3 reads CASSYRLGLAKTQYF. The CDR3 DNA sequence: TGTGCCAGCAGTTACCGACTGGGACTAGCGAAGACCCAGTACTTC. The gene calls are TRBV6-2 or TRBV6-3 and TRBJ2-5; 10 bases align to TRBD2. Germline values: CDR1 MNHEY, CDR2 SVGEGT. V shed 2 bases and J 6 bases; nucleotides not matched to a gene: 6. The CDR3 has 15 residues.

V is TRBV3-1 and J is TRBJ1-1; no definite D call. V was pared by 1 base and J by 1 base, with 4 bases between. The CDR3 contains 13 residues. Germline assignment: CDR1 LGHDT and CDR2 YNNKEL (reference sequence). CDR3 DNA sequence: TGTGCCAGCAGCCAAGCACCGAACACTGAAGCTTTCTTT. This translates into CASSQAPNTEAFF.

The CDR3 nucleotides read TGCAGTGCAAGCTCAGGGGCGCAGGAGACCCAGTACTTC. Translating it yields CSASSGAQETQYF. This chain links TRBV20-1 with TRBJ2-5, with a tentative D call TRBD1 (6 bases). The CDR3 consists of 13 residues. The germline V gene has CDR1 DFQATT and CDR2 SNEGSKA (reference sequence). Trimming took off 6 bases at V and 5 bases at J, with 16 bases between the two ends.

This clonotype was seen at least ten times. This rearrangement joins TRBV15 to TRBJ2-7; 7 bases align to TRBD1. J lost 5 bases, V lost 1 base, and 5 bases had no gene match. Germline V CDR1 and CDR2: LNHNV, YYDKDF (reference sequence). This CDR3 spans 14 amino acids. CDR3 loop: CATSRVQGNHEQYF. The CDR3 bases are TGTGCCACCAGCAGAGTACAGGGGAACCACGAGCAGTACTTC.

DNA for the CDR3: TGTGCCAGCAGCTCCAGGTCGAGCGGGGGGAGCTCCTACGAGCAGTACTTC. This codes for CASSSRSSGGSSYEQYF. The chain carries TRBV7-2 and TRBJ2-7, with TRBD2 matching over 9 bases. The CDR3 loop spans 17 amino acids. V dropped 4 bases and J dropped 0; count of bases not matched to a gene: 10. The V gene's germline CDR1 is SGHTA and CDR2 FQGNSA.

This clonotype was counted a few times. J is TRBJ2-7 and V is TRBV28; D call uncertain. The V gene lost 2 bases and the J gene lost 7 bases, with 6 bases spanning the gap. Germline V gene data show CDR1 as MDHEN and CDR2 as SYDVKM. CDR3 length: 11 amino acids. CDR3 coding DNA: TGTGCCAGCAGTTTAAGGGAAGAGCAGTACTTC. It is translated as CASSLREEQYF.

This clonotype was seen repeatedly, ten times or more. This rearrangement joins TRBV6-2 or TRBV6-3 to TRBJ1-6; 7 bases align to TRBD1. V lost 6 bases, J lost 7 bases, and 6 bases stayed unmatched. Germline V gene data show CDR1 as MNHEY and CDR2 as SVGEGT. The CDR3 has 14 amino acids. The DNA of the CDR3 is TGTGCCAGCAGCTACAGGGGCGGCAATTCACCCCTCCACTTT. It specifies CASSYRGGNSPLHF.

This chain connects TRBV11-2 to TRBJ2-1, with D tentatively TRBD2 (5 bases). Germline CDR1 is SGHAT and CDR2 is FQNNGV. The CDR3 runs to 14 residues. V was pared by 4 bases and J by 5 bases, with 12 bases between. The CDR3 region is CASSYGPADNEQFF. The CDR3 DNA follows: TGTGCCAGCAGCTACGGACCAGCGGACAATGAGCAGTTCTTC.

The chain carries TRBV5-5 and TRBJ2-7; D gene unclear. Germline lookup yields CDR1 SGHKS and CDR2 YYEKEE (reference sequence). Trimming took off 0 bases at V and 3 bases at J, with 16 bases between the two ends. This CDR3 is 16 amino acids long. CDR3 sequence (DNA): TGTGCCAGCAGCTTGGTCCCAGGAACCTACATCTACGAGCAGTACTTC. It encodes CASSLVPGTYIYEQYF.

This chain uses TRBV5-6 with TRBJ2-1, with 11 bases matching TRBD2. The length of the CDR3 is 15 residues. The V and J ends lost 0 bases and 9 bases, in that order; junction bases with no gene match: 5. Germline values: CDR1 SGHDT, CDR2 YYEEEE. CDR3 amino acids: CASSLGLAGRLEQFF. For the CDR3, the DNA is TGTGCCAGCAGCTTGGGACTAGCGGGGAGGCTTGAGCAGTTCTTC.

The CDR3 protein is CSARDGLARRDEQYF. The CDR3 DNA is TGCAGTGCTAGAGATGGACTAGCTCGAAGGGATGAGCAGTACTTC. The chain links TRBV20-1 to TRBJ2-7, with 8 positions matching TRBD2. Per the germline V gene, CDR1 is DFQATT and CDR2 is SNEGSKA (reference sequence). J lost 7 bases, V lost 0 bases, and 11 bases had no gene match. CDR3 length: 15 amino acids.

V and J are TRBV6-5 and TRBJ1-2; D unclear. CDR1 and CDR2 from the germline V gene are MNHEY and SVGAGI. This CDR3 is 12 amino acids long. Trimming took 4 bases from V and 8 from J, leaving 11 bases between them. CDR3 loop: CASSLKGNGYTF. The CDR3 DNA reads TGTGCCAGCAGTTTAAAGGGAAACGGCTACACCTTC.

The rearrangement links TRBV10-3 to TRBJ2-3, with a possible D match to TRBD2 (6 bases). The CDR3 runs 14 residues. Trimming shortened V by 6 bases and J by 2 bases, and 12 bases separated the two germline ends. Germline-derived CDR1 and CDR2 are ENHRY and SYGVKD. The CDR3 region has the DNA TGTGCCATCAGGGGACTCGCACCCACAGATACGCAGTATTTT. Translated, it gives CAIRGLAPTDTQYF.

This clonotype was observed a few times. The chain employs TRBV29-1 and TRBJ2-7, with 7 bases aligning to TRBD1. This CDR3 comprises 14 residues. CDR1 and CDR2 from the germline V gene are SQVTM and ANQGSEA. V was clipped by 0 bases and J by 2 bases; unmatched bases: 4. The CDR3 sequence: CSVEEGTATYEQYF. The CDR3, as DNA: TGCAGCGTTGAAGAGGGGACAGCCACCTACGAGCAGTACTTC.

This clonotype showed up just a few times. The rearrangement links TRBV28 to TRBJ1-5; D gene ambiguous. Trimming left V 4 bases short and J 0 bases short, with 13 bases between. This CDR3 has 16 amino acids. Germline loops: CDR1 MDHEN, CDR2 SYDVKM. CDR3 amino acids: CASSYRTAASNQPQHF. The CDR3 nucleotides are TGTGCCAGCAGTTACCGGACGGCAGCTAGCAATCAGCCCCAGCATTTT.

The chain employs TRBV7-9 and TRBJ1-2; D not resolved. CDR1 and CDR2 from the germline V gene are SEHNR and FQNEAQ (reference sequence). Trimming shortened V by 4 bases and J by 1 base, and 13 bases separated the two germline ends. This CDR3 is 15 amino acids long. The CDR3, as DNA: TGTGCCAGCAGCTATCTCCCAGCGGTTAACTATGGCTACACCTTC. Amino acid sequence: CASSYLPAVNYGYTF.

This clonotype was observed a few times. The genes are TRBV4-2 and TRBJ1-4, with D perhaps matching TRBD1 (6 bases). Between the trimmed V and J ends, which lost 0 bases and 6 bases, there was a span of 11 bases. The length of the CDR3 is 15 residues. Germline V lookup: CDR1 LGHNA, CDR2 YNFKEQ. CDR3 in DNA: TGTGCCAGCAGCCAAGATGGGGGCAAGGATGAAAAACTGTTTTTT. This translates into CASSQDGGKDEKLFF.

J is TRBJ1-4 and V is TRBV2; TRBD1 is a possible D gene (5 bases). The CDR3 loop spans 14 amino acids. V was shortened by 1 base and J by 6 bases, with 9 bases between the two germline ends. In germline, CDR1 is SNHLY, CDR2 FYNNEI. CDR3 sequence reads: CASSEGQGYEKLFF. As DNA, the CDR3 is TGTGCCAGCAGTGAAGGCCAGGGTTATGAAAAACTGTTTTTT.

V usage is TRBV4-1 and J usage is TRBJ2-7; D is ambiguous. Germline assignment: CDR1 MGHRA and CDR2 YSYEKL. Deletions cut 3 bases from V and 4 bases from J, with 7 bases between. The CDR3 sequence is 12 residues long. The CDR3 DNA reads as TGCGCCAGCAGCCAGAACAGATACGAGCAGTACTTC. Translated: CASSQNRYEQYF.

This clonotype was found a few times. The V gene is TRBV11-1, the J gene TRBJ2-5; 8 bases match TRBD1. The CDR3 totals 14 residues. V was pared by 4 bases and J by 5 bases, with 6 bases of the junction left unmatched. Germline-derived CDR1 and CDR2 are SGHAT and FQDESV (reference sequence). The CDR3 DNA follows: TGTGCCAGCAGCTCCGGACAGGGAGCGGAGACCCAGTACTTC. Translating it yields CASSSGQGAETQYF.

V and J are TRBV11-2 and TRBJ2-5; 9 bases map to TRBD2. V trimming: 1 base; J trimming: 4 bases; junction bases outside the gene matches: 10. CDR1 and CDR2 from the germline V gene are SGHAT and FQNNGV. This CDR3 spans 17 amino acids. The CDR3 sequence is CASSLGSGLAGRETQYF. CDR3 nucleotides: TGTGCCAGCAGCTTAGGGTCGGGTCTAGCGGGGAGAGAGACCCAGTACTTC.

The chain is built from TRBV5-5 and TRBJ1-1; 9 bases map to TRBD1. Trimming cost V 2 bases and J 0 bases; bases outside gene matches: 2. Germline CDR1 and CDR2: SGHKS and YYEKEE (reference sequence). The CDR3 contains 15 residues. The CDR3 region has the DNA TGTGCCAGCAGCTTCGGACAGGGGCTGAACACTGAAGCTTTCTTT. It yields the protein CASSFGQGLNTEAFF.

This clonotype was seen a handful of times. In nucleotides, the CDR3 is TGTGCCAGCAGCAGCACTGGGTCGGGGAAACTGTTTTTT. It specifies CASSSTGSGKLFF. The chain combines TRBV21-1 with TRBJ1-4. TRBV21-1 is tagged as a pseudogene. The CDR3 totals 13 residues.

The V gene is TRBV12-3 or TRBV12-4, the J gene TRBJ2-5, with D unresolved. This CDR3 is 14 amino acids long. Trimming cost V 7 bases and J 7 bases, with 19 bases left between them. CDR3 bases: TGTGCCAGCACCCCGGACCAACCGACCGGGACCCAGTACTTC. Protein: CASTPDQPTGTQYF.

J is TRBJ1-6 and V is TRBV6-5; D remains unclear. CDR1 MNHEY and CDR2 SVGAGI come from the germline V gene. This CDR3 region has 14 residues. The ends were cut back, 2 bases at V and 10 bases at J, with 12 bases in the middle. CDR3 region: CASSYARAGSPLHF. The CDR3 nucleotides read TGTGCCAGCAGTTACGCGAGGGCCGGGTCACCCCTCCACTTT.

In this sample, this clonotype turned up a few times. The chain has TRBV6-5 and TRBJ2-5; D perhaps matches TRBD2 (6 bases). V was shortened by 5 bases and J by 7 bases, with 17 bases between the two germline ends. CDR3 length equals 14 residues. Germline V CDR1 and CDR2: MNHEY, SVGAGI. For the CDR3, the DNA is TGTGCCAGCAGTCCACCCGGGGGAGTGGGGACCCAGTACTTC. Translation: CASSPPGGVGTQYF.

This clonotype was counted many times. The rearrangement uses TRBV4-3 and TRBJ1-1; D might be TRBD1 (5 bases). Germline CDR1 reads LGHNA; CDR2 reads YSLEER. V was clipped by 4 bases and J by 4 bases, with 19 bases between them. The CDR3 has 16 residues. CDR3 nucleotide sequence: TGCGCCAGCAGCCCGGGACGCTCCCTTCAAAGCACTGAAGCTTTCTTT. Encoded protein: CASSPGRSLQSTEAFF.